Listed below are T cell receptor beta chains from one sample, sequenced in a study of spatial heterogeneity in lung cancer. Each CDR3 protein gets one entry after TCRdb re-called the 5' RACE reads with MiXCR. This table holds 25,000 to 30,000 distinct CDR3 sequences, roughly 6.6% found once. The material was lung tumor tissue, obtained at surgery. All receptors come from a male donor with early-stage non-small cell lung cancer. The CDR3 runs from the conserved cysteine through the conserved F or W. The D gene is left open where the match is weak. A row's size may be missing; if present it is once, few, many or a size class.

len: 14; j_gene: TRBJ2-4; abundance: many; v_gene: TRBV28; d_gene: TRBD2; CDR3aa: CASSSGTSGNIQYF; CDR3nt: TGTGCCAGCAGTTCTGGGACTAGCGGGAACATTCAGTACTTC
len: 13; j_gene: TRBJ2-5; abundance: many; v_gene: TRBV29-1; d_gene: -; CDR3aa: CSVERGGGETQYF; CDR3nt: TGCAGCGTAGAAAGGGGAGGGGGAGAGACCCAGTACTTC
len: 16; j_gene: TRBJ2-2; abundance: many; v_gene: TRBV10-3; d_gene: -; CDR3aa: CAISESGRVGTGELFF; CDR3nt: TGTGCCATCAGTGAGTCGGGACGGGTTGGAACCGGGGAGCTGTTTTTT
len: 12; j_gene: TRBJ2-5; abundance: -; v_gene: TRBV7-9; d_gene: -; CDR3aa: CASSLGAETQYF; CDR3nt: TGTGCCAGCAGCTTAGGAGCGGAGACCCAGTACTTC
len: 12; j_gene: TRBJ2-5; abundance: many; v_gene: TRBV29-1; d_gene: -; CDR3aa: CSGRQHQETQYF; CDR3nt: TGCAGCGGCCGACAGCACCAAGAGACCCAGTACTTC
len: 12; j_gene: TRBJ1-2; abundance: few; v_gene: TRBV18; d_gene: -; CDR3aa: CASSSLDRRHHF; CDR3nt: TGTGCCAGCTCATCTTTGGACAGAAGACACCACTTC
len: 14; j_gene: TRBJ1-1; abundance: many; v_gene: TRBV20-1; d_gene: -; CDR3aa: CSARGVTPNTEAFF; CDR3nt: TGCAGTGCTAGGGGGGTGACACCGAACACTGAAGCTTTCTTT
len: 13; j_gene: TRBJ1-1; abundance: many; v_gene: TRBV20-1; d_gene: -; CDR3aa: CSARDPRVPWAFF; CDR3nt: TGCAGTGCTAGAGACCCGCGTGTTCCGTGGGCTTTCTTT
len: 14; j_gene: TRBJ2-3; abundance: many; v_gene: TRBV20-1; d_gene: -; CDR3aa: CSARGRPSTDTQYF; CDR3nt: TGCAGTGCCCGAGGGCGTCCGAGCACAGATACGCAGTATTTT
len: 14; j_gene: TRBJ1-1; abundance: medium-sized; v_gene: TRBV6-2/TRBV6-3; d_gene: TRBD1; CDR3aa: CASSYSTGGTEAFF; CDR3nt: TGTGCCAGCAGTTACTCGACAGGGGGGACTGAAGCTTTCTTT
len: 16; j_gene: TRBJ2-7; abundance: -; v_gene: TRBV4-1; d_gene: TRBD1; CDR3aa: CASSQDRTGRSYEQYF; CDR3nt: TGCGCCAGCAGCCAAGATCGGACAGGTCGCTCCTACGAGCAGTACTTC
len: 14; j_gene: TRBJ2-7; abundance: -; v_gene: TRBV20-1; d_gene: TRBD2; CDR3aa: CSANQRGGGHEQYF; CDR3nt: TGCAGTGCTAACCAGCGGGGGGGTGGCCACGAGCAGTACTTC
len: 14; j_gene: TRBJ2-3; abundance: many; v_gene: TRBV2; d_gene: -; CDR3aa: CASSAESLADTQYF; CDR3nt: TGTGCCAGCAGTGCTGAGTCCCTCGCAGATACGCAGTATTTT
len: 13; j_gene: TRBJ1-6; abundance: many; v_gene: TRBV4-2; d_gene: TRBD1; CDR3aa: CASSRDRSSPLHF; CDR3nt: TGTGCCAGCAGCCGGGACAGATCATCACCCCTCCACTTT
len: 16; j_gene: TRBJ2-2; abundance: -; v_gene: TRBV7-2; d_gene: -; CDR3aa: CASSNVLGGSTGELFF; CDR3nt: TGTGCCAGCAGCAACGTGCTGGGGGGTAGCACCGGGGAGCTGTTTTTT
len: 15; j_gene: TRBJ2-1; abundance: many; v_gene: TRBV6-2/TRBV6-3; d_gene: -; CDR3aa: CASSYGESSYNEQFF; CDR3nt: TGTGCCAGCAGTTACGGGGAGAGCTCCTACAATGAGCAGTTCTTC
len: 14; j_gene: TRBJ2-3; abundance: many; v_gene: TRBV6-2/TRBV6-3; d_gene: TRBD1; CDR3aa: CASRKTGARDTQYF; CDR3nt: TGTGCCAGCAGGAAAACAGGGGCGAGAGATACGCAGTATTTT
len: 12; j_gene: TRBJ2-1; abundance: many; v_gene: TRBV5-6; d_gene: -; CDR3aa: CASSLTRGEQFF; CDR3nt: TGTGCCAGCAGCCTGACCAGAGGGGAGCAGTTCTTC
len: 17; j_gene: TRBJ2-4; abundance: few; v_gene: TRBV3-1; d_gene: TRBD1; CDR3aa: CASSQDPGGFDKNIQYF; CDR3nt: TGTGCCAGCAGCCAAGACCCAGGGGGCTTCGACAAAAACATTCAGTACTTC
len: 15; j_gene: TRBJ2-6; abundance: few; v_gene: TRBV6-2/TRBV6-3; d_gene: -; CDR3aa: CASSLHSSGANVLTF; CDR3nt: TGTGCCAGCAGTTTACACTCCTCTGGGGCCAACGTCCTGACTTTC
len: 15; j_gene: TRBJ1-4; abundance: many; v_gene: TRBV5-4; d_gene: -; CDR3aa: CASSLDPDANEKLFF; CDR3nt: TGTGCCAGCAGCTTGGATCCGGACGCTAATGAAAAACTGTTTTTT
len: 15; j_gene: TRBJ2-4; abundance: many; v_gene: TRBV15; d_gene: -; CDR3aa: CATRSDTLAKNIQYF; CDR3nt: TGTGCCACCAGGAGTGACACCCTAGCCAAAAACATTCAGTACTTC
len: 15; j_gene: TRBJ2-1; abundance: many; v_gene: TRBV7-6; d_gene: -; CDR3aa: CASSPGWSSYNEQFF; CDR3nt: TGTGCCAGCAGCCCGGGATGGAGCTCCTACAATGAGCAGTTCTTC
len: 16; j_gene: TRBJ2-5; abundance: many; v_gene: TRBV28; d_gene: TRBD2; CDR3aa: CASSSPRLAGGRTQYF; CDR3nt: TGTGCCAGCAGTTCGCCCCGACTAGCGGGGGGCCGTACCCAGTACTTC
len: 11; j_gene: TRBJ2-7; abundance: many; v_gene: TRBV25-1; d_gene: -; CDR3aa: CASSENYEQYF; CDR3nt: TGTGCCAGCAGCGAAAACTACGAGCAGTACTTC
len: 15; j_gene: TRBJ2-7; abundance: many; v_gene: TRBV6-2/TRBV6-3; d_gene: TRBD1; CDR3aa: CASSYPWTGGGEQYF; CDR3nt: TGTGCCAGCAGTTACCCTTGGACAGGGGGAGGCGAGCAGTACTTC
len: 13; j_gene: TRBJ1-6; abundance: many; v_gene: TRBV9; d_gene: -; CDR3aa: CASSVRTDSPLHF; CDR3nt: TGTGCCAGCAGCGTCCGAACAGATTCACCCCTCCACTTT
len: 17; j_gene: TRBJ1-1; abundance: many; v_gene: TRBV20-1; d_gene: TRBD1; CDR3aa: CSAPNPRDRGHHTEAFF; CDR3nt: TGCAGTGCTCCCAACCCCCGGGACAGGGGGCATCACACTGAAGCTTTCTTT